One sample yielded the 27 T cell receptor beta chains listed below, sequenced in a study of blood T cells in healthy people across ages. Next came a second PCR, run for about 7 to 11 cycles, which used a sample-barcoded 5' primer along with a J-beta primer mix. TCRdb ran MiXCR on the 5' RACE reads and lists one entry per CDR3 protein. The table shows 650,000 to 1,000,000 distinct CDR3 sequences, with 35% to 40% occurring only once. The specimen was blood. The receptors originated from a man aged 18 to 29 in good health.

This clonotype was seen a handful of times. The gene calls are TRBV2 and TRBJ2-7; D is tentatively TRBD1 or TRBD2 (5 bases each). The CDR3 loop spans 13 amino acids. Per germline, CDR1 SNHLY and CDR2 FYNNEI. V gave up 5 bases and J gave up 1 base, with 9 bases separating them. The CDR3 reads CASSRDQSYEQYF. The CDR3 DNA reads TGTGCCAGCAGTAGGGACCAATCCTACGAGCAGTACTTC.

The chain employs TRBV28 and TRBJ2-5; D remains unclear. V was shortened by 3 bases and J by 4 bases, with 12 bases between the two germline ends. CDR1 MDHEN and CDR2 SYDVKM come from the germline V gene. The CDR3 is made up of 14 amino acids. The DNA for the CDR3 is TGTGCCAGCAGTTTCCCGCTAGGGTCAGAGACCCAGTACTTC. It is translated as CASSFPLGSETQYF.

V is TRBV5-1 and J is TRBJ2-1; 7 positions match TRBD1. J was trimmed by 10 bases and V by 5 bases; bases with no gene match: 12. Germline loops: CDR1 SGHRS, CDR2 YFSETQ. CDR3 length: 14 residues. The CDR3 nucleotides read TGCGCCAGCAGTCGAGACACCCCGGGACAGGAGCAGTTCTTC. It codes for CASSRDTPGQEQFF.

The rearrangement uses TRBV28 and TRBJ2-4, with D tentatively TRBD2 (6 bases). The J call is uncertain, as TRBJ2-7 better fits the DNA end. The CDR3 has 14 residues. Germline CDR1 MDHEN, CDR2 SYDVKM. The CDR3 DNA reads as TGTGCCAGCAGTCCCGGGGGAGTGCCGGTCGAGCAGTACTTC. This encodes CASSPGGVPVEQYF.

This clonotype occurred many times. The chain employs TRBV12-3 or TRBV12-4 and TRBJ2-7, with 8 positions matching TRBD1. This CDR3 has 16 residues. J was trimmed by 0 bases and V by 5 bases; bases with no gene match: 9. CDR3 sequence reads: CASSPGQGVISYEQYF. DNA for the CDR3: TGTGCCAGCAGTCCCGGACAGGGCGTAATCTCCTACGAGCAGTACTTC.

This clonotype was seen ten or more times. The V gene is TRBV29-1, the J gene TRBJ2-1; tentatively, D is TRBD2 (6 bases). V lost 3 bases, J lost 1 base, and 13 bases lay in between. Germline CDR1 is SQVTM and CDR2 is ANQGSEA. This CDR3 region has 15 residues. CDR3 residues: CSVDGAEGSYNEQFF. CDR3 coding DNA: TGCAGCGTTGATGGGGCGGAGGGGTCCTACAATGAGCAGTTCTTC.

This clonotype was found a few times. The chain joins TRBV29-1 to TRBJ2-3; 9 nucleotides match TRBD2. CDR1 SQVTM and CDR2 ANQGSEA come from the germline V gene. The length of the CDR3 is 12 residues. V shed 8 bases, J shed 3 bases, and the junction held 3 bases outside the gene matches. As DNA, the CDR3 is TGCAGCCATAGCGGGGGAACAGATACGCAGTATTTT. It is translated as CSHSGGTDTQYF.

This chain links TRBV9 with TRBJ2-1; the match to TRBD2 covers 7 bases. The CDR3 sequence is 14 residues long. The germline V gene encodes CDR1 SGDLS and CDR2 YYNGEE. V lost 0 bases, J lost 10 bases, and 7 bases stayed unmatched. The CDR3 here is CASSVAGGDSEQFF. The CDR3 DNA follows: TGTGCCAGCAGCGTAGCTGGGGGGGATTCGGAGCAGTTCTTC.

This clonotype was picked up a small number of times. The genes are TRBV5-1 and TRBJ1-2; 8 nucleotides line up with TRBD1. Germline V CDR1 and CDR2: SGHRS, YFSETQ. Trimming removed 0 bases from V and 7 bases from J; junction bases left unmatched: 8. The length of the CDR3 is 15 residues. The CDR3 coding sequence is TGCGCCAGCAGCTTGGTCGGACAGGGAGAGGCTGGCTACACCTTC. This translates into CASSLVGQGEAGYTF.

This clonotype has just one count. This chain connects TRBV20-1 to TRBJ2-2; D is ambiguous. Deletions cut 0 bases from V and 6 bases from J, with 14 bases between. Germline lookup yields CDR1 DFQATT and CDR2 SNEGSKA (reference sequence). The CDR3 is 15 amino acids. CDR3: CSARDAVSASGELFF. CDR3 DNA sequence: TGCAGTGCTAGAGATGCGGTCTCCGCTTCCGGGGAGCTGTTTTTT.

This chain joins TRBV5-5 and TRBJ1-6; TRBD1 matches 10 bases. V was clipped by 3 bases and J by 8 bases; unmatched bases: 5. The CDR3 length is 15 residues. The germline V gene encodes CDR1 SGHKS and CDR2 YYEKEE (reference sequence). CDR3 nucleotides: TGTGCCAGCAGCTCCACGGGACAGGGGCATTCACCCCTCCACTTT. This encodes CASSSTGQGHSPLHF.

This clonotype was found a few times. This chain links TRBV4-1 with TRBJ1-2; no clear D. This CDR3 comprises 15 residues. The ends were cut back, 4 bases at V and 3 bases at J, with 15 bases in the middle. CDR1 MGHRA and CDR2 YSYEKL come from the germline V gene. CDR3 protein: CASSLTTRTDYGYTF. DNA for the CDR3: TGCGCCAGCAGCCTTACAACCCGGACGGACTATGGCTACACCTTC.

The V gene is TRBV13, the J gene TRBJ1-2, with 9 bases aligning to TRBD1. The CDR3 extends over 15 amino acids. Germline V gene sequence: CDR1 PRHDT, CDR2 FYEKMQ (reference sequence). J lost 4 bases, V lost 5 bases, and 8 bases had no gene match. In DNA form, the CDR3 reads TGTGCCAGCAGCATAAGGACAGGGGCGACCTATGGCTACACCTTC. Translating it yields CASSIRTGATYGYTF.

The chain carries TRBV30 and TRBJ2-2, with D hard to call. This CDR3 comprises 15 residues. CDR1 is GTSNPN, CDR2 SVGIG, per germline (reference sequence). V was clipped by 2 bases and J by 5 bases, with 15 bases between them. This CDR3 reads CAWSFLGSTTGELFF. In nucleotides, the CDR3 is TGTGCCTGGAGTTTTTTGGGCAGTACTACCGGGGAGCTGTTTTTT.

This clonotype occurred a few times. CDR3 nucleotide sequence: TGTGCCAGCAGTCCCACTAGCGGGGGGGCGAATGAGACCCAGTACTTC. As protein: CASSPTSGGANETQYF. The chain employs TRBV12-3 or TRBV12-4 and TRBJ2-5, with 13 bases that match TRBD2. This CDR3 has 16 amino acids. J gave up 5 bases and V 5 bases, and 8 bases lay outside the gene matches.

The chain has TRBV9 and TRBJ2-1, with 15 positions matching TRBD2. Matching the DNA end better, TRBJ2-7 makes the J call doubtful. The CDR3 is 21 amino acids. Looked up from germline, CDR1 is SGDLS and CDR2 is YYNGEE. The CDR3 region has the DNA TGTGCCAGCAGCCCATCCCCGGGACTAGCGGGGGGCCGGGGCTCCTACAATGAGCAGTACTTC. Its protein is CASSPSPGLAGGRGSYNEQYF.

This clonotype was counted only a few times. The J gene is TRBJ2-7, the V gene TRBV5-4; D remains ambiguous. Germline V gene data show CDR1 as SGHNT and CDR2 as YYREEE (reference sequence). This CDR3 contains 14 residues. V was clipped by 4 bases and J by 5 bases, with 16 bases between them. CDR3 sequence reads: CASSEDPEMDEQYF. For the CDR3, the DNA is TGTGCCAGCAGCGAGGACCCTGAGATGGACGAGCAGTACTTC.

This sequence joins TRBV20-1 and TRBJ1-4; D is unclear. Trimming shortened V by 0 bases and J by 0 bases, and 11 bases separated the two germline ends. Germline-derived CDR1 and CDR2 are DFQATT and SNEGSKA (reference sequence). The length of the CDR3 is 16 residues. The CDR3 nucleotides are TGCAGTGCTAGAGATCCGGAAGGGTCAACTAATGAAAAACTGTTTTTT. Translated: CSARDPEGSTNEKLFF.

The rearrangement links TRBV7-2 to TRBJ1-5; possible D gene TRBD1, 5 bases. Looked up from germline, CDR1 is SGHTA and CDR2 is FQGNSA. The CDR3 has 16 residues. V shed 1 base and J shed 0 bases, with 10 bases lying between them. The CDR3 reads CASSLGGGSSNQPQHF. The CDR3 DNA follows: TGTGCCAGCAGCTTAGGGGGGGGTAGTAGCAATCAGCCCCAGCATTTT.

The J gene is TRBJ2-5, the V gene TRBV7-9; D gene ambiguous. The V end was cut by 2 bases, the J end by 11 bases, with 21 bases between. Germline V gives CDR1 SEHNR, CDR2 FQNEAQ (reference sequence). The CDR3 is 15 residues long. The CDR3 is CASSLSESSYNGQYF. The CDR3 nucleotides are TGTGCCAGCAGCTTAAGTGAGAGCTCCTACAATGGGCAGTACTTC.

The CDR3 nucleotides read TGTGCCAGCAGGAGTGGGACTAGCGGGATCAATGAGCAGTTCTTC. Translating it yields CASRSGTSGINEQFF. This rearrangement joins TRBV6-8 to TRBJ2-1; the match to TRBD2 covers 13 bases. V was clipped by 6 bases and J by 6 bases; unmatched bases: 5. The CDR3 sequence is 15 residues long. The germline V gene encodes CDR1 MNHGY and CDR2 SAAAGT.

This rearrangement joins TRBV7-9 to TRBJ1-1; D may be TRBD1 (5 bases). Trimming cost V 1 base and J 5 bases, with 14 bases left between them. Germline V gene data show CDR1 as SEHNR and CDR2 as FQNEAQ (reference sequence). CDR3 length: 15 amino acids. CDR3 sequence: CASSLVGAGETEAFF. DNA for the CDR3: TGTGCCAGCAGCTTAGTAGGGGCGGGAGAAACTGAAGCTTTCTTT.

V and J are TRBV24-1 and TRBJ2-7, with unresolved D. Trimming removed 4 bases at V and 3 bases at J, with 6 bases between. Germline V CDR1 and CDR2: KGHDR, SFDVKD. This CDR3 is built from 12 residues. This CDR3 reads CATSEPDYEQYF. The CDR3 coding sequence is TGTGCCACCAGTGAACCCGACTACGAGCAGTACTTC.

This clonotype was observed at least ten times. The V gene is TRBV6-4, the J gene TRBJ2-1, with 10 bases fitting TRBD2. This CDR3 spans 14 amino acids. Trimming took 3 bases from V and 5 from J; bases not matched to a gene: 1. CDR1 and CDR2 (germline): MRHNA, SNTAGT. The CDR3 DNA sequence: TGTGCCAGCAGTGAAGCGGGGGGGCACAATGAGCAGTTCTTC. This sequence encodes CASSEAGGHNEQFF.

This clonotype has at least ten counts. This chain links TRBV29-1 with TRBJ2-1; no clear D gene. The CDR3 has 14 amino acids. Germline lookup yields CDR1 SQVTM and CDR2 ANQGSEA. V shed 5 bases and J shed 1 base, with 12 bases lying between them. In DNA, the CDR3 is TGCAGCGTTTTAAAGACACGGTCCTACAATGAGCAGTTCTTC. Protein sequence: CSVLKTRSYNEQFF.

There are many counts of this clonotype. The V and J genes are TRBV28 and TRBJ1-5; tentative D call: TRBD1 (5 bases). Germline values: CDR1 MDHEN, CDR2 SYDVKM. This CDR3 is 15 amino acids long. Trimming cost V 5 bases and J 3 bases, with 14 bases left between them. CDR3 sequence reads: CASSRIGAANQPQHF. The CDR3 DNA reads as TGTGCCAGCAGTCGAATAGGGGCAGCCAATCAGCCCCAGCATTTT. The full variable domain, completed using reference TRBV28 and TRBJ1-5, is DVKVTQSSRYLVKRTGEKVFLECVQDMDHENMFWYRQDPGLGLRLIYFSYDVKMKEKGDIPEGYSVSREKKERFSLILESASTNQTSMYLCASSRIGAANQPQHFGDGTRLSIL.

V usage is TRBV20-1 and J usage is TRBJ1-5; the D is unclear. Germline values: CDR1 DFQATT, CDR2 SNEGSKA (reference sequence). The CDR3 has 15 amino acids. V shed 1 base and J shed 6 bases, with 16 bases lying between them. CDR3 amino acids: CSARAGFGEVQPQHF. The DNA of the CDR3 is TGCAGTGCTAGAGCGGGATTCGGGGAGGTTCAGCCCCAGCATTTT.